The entry that follows covers one TCR beta chain sequence. These data belong to a study of cytomegalovirus exposure and HLA in healthy donors. CDR3 size: 16 residues. Germline-derived CDR1 and CDR2 are MGHRA and YSYEKL. J gave up 7 bases and V 1 base, and 8 bases lay outside the gene matches. Data came from immunoSEQ multiplex PCR; TCRdb stores just in-frame clones and leaves some out. The repertoire consists of around 130,000 clones, with around nine tenths occurring once and the leading ten covering 3% to 3.5%. The chain recombines TRBV4-1 with TRBJ1-5, with TRBD1 matching 9 bases. This clonotype was sampled from a man aged 30-40 years in good health and CMV-seronegative. The sequenced material came from PBMCs. CDR3 sequence reads: CASSQAGGTGNQPQHF. DNA of the CDR3: TGCGCCAGCAGCCAAGCGGGTGGGACAGGGAACCAGCCCCAGCATTTT.